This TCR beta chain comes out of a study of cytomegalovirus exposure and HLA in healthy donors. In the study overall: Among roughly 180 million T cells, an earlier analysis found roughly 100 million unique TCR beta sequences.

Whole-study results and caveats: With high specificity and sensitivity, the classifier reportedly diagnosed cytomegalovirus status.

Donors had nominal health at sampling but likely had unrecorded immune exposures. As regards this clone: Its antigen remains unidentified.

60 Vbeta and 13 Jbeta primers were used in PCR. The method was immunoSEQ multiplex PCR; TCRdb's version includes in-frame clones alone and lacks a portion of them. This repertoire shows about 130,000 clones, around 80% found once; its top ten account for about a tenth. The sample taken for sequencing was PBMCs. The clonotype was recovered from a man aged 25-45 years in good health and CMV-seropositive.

CDR3 in DNA: TGTGCCAGCTCAAGAGGACTTTTCTACGAGCAGTACTTC. Translated: CASSRGLFYEQYF. The chain links TRBV7-9 to TRBJ2-7; weak D call: TRBD2 (5 bases). Trimming shortened V by 8 bases and J by 3 bases, and 14 bases separated the two germline ends. CDR1 is SEHNR and CDR2 is FQNEAQ in the germline V gene (reference sequence). The CDR3 is 13 residues long. The variable domain in full, with the rest retrieved from reference TRBV7-9 and TRBJ2-7, is DTGVSQNPRHKITKRGQNVTFRCDPISEHNRLYWYRQTLGQGPEFLTYFQNEAQLEKSRLLSDRFSAERPKGSFSTLEIQRTEQGDSAMYLCASSRGLFYEQYFGPGTRLTVT.